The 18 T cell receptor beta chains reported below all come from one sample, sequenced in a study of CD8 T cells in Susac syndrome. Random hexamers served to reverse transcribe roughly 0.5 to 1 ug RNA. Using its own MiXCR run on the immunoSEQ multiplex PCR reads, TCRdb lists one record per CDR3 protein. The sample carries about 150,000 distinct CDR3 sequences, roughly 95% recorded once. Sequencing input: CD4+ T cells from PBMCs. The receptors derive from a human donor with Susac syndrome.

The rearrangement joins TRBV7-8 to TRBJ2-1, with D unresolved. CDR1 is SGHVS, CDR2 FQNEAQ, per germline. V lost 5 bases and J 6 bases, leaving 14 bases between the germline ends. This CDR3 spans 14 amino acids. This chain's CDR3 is CASSPRTELNEQFF. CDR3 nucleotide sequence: TGTGCCAGCAGCCCCCGGACGGAACTCAATGAGCAGTTCTTC.

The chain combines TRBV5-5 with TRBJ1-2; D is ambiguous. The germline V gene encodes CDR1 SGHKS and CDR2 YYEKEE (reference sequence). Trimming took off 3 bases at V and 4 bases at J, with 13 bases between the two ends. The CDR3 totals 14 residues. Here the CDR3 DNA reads TGTGCCAGCAGCTCCCAAATAGAGTCCTATGGCTACACCTTC. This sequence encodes CASSSQIESYGYTF.

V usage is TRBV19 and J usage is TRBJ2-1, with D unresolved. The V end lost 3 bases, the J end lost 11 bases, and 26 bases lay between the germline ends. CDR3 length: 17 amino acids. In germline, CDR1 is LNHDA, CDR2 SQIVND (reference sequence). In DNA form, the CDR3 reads TGTGCCAGTAGTATCCGCCCGGGCCAGACACCCCCATCCAAGCAGTTCTTC. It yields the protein CASSIRPGQTPPSKQFF. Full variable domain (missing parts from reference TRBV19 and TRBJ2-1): DGGITQSPKYLFRKEGQNVTLSCEQNLNHDAMYWYRQDPGQGLRLIYYSQIVNDFQKGDIAEGYSVSREKKESFPLTVTSAQKNPTAFYLCASSIRPGQTPPSKQFFGPGTRLTVL.

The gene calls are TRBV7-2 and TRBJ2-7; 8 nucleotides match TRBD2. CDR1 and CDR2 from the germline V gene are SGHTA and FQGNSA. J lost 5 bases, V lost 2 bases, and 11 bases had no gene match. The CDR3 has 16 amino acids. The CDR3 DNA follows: TGTGCCAGCAGCTTAAGAAGCGGGGGCCGGGGGGACGAGCAGTACTTC. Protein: CASSLRSGGRGDEQYF. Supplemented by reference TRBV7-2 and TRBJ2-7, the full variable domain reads GAGVSQSPSNKVTEKGKDVELRCDPISGHTALYWYRQSLGQGLEFLIYFQGNSAPDKSGLPSDRFSAERTGGSVSTLTIQRTQQEDSAVYLCASSLRSGGRGDEQYFGPGTRLTVT.

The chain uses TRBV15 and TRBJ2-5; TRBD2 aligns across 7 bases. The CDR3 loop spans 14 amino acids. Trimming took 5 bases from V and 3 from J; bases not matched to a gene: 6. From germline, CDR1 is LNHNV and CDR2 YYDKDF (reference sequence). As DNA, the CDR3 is TGTGCCACCAGCCCTGACGGACTAGAAGAGACCCAGTACTTC. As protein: CATSPDGLEETQYF. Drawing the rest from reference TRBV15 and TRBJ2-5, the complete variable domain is DAMVIQNPRYQVTQFGKPVTLSCSQTLNHNVMYWYQQKSSQAPKLLFHYYDKDFNNEADTPDNFQSRRPNTSFCFLDIRSPGLGDTAMYLCATSPDGLEETQYFGPGTRLLVL.

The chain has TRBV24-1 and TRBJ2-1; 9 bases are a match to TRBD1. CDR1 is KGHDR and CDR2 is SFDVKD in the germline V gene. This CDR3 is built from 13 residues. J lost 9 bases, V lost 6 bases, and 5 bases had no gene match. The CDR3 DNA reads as TGTGCCACCAGTAAGGACAGGGGTGGTGAGCAGTTCTTC. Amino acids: CATSKDRGGEQFF.

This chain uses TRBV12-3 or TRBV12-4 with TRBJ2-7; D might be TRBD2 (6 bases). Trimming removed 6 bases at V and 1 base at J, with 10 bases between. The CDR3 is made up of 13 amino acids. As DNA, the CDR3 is TGTGCCAGCAGACCAAGCGGGTCCTACGAGCAGTACTTC. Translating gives CASRPSGSYEQYF.

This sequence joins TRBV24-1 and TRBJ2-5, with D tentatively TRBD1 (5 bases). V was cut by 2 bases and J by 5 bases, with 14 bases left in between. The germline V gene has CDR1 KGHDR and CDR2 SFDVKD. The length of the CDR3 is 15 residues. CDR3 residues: CATSDSRAVGETQYF. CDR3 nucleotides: TGTGCCACCAGTGATTCCAGGGCGGTCGGGGAGACCCAGTACTTC.

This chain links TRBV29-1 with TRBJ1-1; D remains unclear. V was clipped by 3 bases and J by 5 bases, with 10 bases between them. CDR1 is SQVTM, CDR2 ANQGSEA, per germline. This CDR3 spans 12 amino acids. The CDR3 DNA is TGCAGCGTTGAGACTGGAGGAACTGAAGCTTTCTTT. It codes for CSVETGGTEAFF.

The CDR3 nucleotides read TGTGCCAGCAGTTACTCCCAGGCCACTTACACTGAAGCTTTCTTT. The encoded protein is CASSYSQATYTEAFF. The chain is built from TRBV6-5 and TRBJ1-1; D is unresolved. Germline V CDR1 and CDR2: MNHEY, SVGAGI. CDR3 length equals 15 residues. V shed 0 bases and J shed 3 bases, with 11 bases lying between them.

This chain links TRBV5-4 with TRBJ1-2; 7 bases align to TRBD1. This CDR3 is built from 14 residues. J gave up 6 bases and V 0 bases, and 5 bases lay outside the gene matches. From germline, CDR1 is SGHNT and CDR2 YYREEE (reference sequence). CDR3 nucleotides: TGTGCCAGCAGCTTGGCGACAGGGAGGGATGGCTACACCTTC. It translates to CASSLATGRDGYTF.

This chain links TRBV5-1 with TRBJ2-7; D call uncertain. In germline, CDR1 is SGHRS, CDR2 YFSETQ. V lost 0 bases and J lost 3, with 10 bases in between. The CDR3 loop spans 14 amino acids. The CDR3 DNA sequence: TGCGCCAGCAGCTTGGGCTCAACTAACTACGAGCAGTACTTC. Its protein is CASSLGSTNYEQYF.

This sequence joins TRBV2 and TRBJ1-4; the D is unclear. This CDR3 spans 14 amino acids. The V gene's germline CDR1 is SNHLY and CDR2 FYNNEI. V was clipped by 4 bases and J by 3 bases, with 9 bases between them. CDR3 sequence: CASSGTAANEKLFF. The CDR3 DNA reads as TGTGCCAGCAGTGGGACGGCGGCTAATGAAAAACTGTTTTTT.

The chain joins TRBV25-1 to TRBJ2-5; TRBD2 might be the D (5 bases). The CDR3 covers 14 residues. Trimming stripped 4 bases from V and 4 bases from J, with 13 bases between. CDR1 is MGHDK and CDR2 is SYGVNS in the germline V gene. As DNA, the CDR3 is TGTGCCAGCAGTGCCCTGGGAGTCCCAGAGACCCAGTACTTC. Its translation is CASSALGVPETQYF. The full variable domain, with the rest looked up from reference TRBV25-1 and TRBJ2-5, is EADIYQTPRYLVIGTGKKITLECSQTMGHDKMYWYQQDPGMELHLIHYSYGVNSTEKGDLSSESTVSRIRTEHFPLTLESARPSHTSQYLCASSALGVPETQYFGPGTRLLVL.

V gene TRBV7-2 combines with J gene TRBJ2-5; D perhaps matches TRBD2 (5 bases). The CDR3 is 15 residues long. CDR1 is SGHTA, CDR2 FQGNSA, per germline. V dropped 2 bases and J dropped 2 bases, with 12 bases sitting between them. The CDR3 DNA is TGTGCCAGCAGCTTAATCGGGAACTTACAAGAGACCCAGTACTTC. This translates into CASSLIGNLQETQYF.

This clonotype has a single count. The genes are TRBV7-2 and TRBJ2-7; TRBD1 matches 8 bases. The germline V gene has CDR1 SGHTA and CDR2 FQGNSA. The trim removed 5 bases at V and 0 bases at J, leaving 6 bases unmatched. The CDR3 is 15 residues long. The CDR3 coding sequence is TGTGCCAGCAGCGTCGCCGGACAGGGCTCCTACGAGCAGTACTTC. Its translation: CASSVAGQGSYEQYF.

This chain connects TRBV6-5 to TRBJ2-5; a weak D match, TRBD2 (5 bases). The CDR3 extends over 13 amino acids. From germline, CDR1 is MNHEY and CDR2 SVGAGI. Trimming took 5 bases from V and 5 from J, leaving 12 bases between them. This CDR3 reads CASSRGSDETQYF. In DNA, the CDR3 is TGTGCCAGCAGTCGAGGGAGCGATGAGACCCAGTACTTC.

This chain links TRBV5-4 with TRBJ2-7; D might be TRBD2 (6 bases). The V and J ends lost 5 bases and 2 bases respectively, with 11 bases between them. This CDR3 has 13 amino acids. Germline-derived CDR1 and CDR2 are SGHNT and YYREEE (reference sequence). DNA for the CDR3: TGTGCCAGCAGGTCGACTAGTACCTACGAGCAGTACTTC. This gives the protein CASRSTSTYEQYF. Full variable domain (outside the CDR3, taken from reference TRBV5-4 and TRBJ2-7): ETGVTQSPTHLIKTRGQQVTLRCSSQSGHNTVSWYQQALGQGPQFIFQYYREEENGRGNFPPRFSGLQFPNYSSELNVNALELDDSALYLCASRSTSTYEQYFGPGTRLTVT.